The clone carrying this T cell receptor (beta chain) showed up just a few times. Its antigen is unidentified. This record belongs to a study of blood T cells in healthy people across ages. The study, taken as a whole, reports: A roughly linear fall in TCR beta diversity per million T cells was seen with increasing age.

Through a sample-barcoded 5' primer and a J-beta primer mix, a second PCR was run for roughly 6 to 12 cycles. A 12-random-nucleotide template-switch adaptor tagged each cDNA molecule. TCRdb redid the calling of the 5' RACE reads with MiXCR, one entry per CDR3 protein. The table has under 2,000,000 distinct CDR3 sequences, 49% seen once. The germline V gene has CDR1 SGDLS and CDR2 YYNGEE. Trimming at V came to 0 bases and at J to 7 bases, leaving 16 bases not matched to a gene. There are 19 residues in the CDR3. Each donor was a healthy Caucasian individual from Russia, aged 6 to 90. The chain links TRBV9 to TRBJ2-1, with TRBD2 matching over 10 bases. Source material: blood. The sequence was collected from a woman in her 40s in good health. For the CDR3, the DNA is TGTGCCAGCAGCGTAGCTACGGTCGTCTCGGGACTAGCGAAGAATGAGCAGTTCTTC. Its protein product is CASSVATVVSGLAKNEQFF.